The clone carrying this T cell receptor (beta chain) was counted only a few times. Its target is unknown. This entry comes from a study of beta chain features in type 1 diabetes. Study results and caveats: A PCR bias possibly favoring shorter templates would apply equally to patients and controls.

The CDR3 has 13 residues. Germline V lookup: CDR1 SGHNT, CDR2 YENEEA. V lost 4 bases and J 4 bases, leaving 8 bases between the germline ends. In total, each donor contributed a single heparinised blood draw that averaged roughly 100 mL. Expressed TCRB transcripts were sequenced, since all the RNA that had been isolated was reverse transcribed. Some clones are missing from TCRdb's copy, which holds only in-frame ones; the method was immunoSEQ multiplex PCR. This repertoire shows roughly 350,000 clones, 9.5% to 11% found once; its top ten account for 0.015%. This clonotype originated in a woman under 40 in good health. The V call is TRBV11-3, the J call TRBJ2-1, with D hard to call. The sample consisted of naive CD4+ T cells from blood. CDR3 in DNA: TGTGCCAGCAGCTCGCCGCAGTACAATGAGCAGTTCTTC. Encoded protein: CASSSPQYNEQFF.